Listed below are T cell receptor beta chains from one sample, sequenced in a study of cytomegalovirus exposure and HLA in healthy donors. Only in-frame clones appear in the TCRdb table, and some are missing; sequencing was by immunoSEQ multiplex PCR. The sample has under 150,000 clones; around 70% are singletons. The sequenced sample consisted of PBMCs. The receptors stem from a human donor in good health. Both conserved end residues are part of each CDR3. D genes are given only for firm matches. Where a row states a size, it is once, few, many or the class of an expanded clone; other rows omit it.

abundance	v_gene	len	j_gene	d_gene	CDR3aa	CDR3nt
NA	TRBV5-4	17	TRBJ2-3	TRBD2	CASSKRIAGTSTDTQYF	TGTGCCAGCAGCAAAAGGATAGCGGGCACTAGCACAGATACGCAGTATTTT
NA	TRBV5-1	16	TRBJ1-6	TRBD1	CASSFNRGGDNSPLHF	TGCGCCAGCAGCTTTAACAGGGGTGGGGATAATTCACCCCTCCACTTT
NA	TRBV5-4	13	TRBJ1-2	TRBD1	CASSIDRDYGYTF	TGTGCCAGCAGCATAGACAGGGACTATGGCTACACCTTC
NA	TRBV7-9	18	TRBJ2-3	TRBD1	CASSLVLQGGFSTDTQYF	TGTGCCAGCAGCTTGGTATTACAGGGGGGTTTTTCCACAGATACGCAGTATTTT
NA	TRBV2	16	TRBJ1-5	NA	CASRTAGGTGNQPQHF	TGTGCCAGCAGGACAGCCGGGGGGACGGGCAATCAGCCCCAGCATTTT
few	TRBV19	14	TRBJ1-1	NA	CASSRTVMNTEAFF	TGTGCCAGTAGTCGGACAGTTATGAACACTGAAGCTTTCTTT
few	TRBV14	18	TRBJ2-1	TRBD1	CASSHIFMTGALPNEQFF	TGTGCCAGCAGCCACATCTTCATGACAGGGGCCTTACCCAATGAGCAGTTCTTC
NA	TRBV7-2	15	TRBJ2-1	NA	CASASTWGAYNEQFF	TGTGCCAGCGCCTCGACCTGGGGGGCCTACAATGAGCAGTTCTTC
few	TRBV30	16	TRBJ1-6	TRBD1	CAWSLGTGRGNSPLHF	TGTGCCTGGAGTCTGGGGACAGGGCGAGGTAATTCACCCCTCCACTTT
NA	TRBV19	13	TRBJ2-7	TRBD1	CASSRDRLYEQYF	TGTGCCAGTAGTAGGGACAGACTCTACGAGCAGTACTTC
few	TRBV27	17	TRBJ1-2	NA	CASSLYRRESLNYGYTF	TGTGCCAGCAGTTTATACCGTCGGGAAAGTCTTAACTATGGCTACACCTTC
NA	TRBV5-1	14	TRBJ2-7	NA	CASSLGGSSYEQYF	TGCGCCAGCAGCTTGGGCGGCTCTTCCTACGAGCAGTACTTC
NA	TRBV9	16	TRBJ2-3	TRBD2	CASSVAGEGGTDTQYF	TGTGCCAGCAGCGTAGCGGGGGAGGGTGGCACAGATACGCAGTATTTT
NA	TRBV23-1	11	TRBJ1-1	NA	CASSRRDEAFF	TGCGCCAGCAGTCGACGGGATGAAGCTTTCTTT
few	TRBV9	14	TRBJ2-7	NA	CASSDRDIASEQYF	TGTGCCAGCAGCGACCGGGACATCGCTAGTGAGCAGTACTTC
NA	TRBV5-6	13	TRBJ2-3	NA	CASSLGTPDTQYF	TGTGCCAGCAGCTTGGGGACTCCAGATACGCAGTATTTT
NA	TRBV29-1	12	TRBJ1-2	NA	CSVDSFNYGYTF	TGCAGCGTTGACAGTTTTAACTATGGCTACACCTTC
once	TRBV7-9	15	TRBJ2-3	TRBD2	CASSLVAGAADTQYF	TGTGCCAGCAGCTTAGTAGCGGGGGCTGCAGATACGCAGTATTTT
few	TRBV7-2	14	TRBJ1-2	NA	CASSLTGQFRGYTF	TGTGCCAGCAGCCTAACCGGACAGTTTCGGGGCTACACCTTC
NA	TRBV19	18	TRBJ2-7	TRBD2	CASSIGPGLAKGGYEQYF	TGTGCCAGTAGTATAGGCCCGGGACTAGCCAAAGGGGGCTACGAGCAGTACTTC